This T cell receptor beta chain came from a study of T cells after yellow fever vaccination. This clonotype came up a few times. Trimming stripped 1 base from V and 0 bases from J, with 6 bases between. From germline, CDR1 is SQVTM and CDR2 ANQGSEA. This CDR3 region has 13 residues. TCRdb passed the 5' RACE reads through MiXCR, listing each CDR3 protein once. The table includes about 150,000 distinct CDR3 sequences, about 6% detected once. The chain has TRBV29-1 and TRBJ1-1, with no clear D. This TCR was sampled from a man younger than 35 who received the YFV17D yellow fever vaccine. Specimen: CD4+ T cells sorted from PBMCs, collected on the day of the first yellow fever vaccination. CDR3 nucleotide sequence: TGCAGCGTTGAAGGGCAGCTGAACACTGAAGCTTTCTTT. Its translation is CSVEGQLNTEAFF.